This T cell receptor (beta chain) was sequenced for a study of T cells in Graves' hyperthyroidism and ophthalmopathy. Study observations and caveats: Prediction of ophthalmopathy progression came a median 6.5 months pre-onset.

The CDR3 spans 15 residues. The germline V gene has CDR1 DFQATT and CDR2 SNEGSKA (reference sequence). V lost 5 bases and J lost 0, with 14 bases in between. Diagnosis rested on symptoms, serum thyroxine and TRAb, thyroid ultrasound, and orbital computed tomography. Ten or more counts support this clonotype. Its target is unknown. TCR beta CDR3 regions were amplified from RNA transcripts. The HTBI primer set served for first-round RT-PCR of the TCR CDR3. TCRdb called the multiplex PCR reads again in MiXCR, with one record for every CDR3 protein. The sample lists around 440,000 distinct CDR3 sequences; 15% to 19% were seen once.

The genes are TRBV20-1 and TRBJ2-1, with TRBD2 as a possible D gene (5 bases). The specimen was blood. This receptor was obtained from a woman aged 18-29 years with Graves' hyperthyroidism. This chain's CDR3 is CSAPSERTSYNEQFF. CDR3 DNA: TGCAGTGCTCCGTCGGAGCGGACCTCCTACAATGAGCAGTTCTTC.